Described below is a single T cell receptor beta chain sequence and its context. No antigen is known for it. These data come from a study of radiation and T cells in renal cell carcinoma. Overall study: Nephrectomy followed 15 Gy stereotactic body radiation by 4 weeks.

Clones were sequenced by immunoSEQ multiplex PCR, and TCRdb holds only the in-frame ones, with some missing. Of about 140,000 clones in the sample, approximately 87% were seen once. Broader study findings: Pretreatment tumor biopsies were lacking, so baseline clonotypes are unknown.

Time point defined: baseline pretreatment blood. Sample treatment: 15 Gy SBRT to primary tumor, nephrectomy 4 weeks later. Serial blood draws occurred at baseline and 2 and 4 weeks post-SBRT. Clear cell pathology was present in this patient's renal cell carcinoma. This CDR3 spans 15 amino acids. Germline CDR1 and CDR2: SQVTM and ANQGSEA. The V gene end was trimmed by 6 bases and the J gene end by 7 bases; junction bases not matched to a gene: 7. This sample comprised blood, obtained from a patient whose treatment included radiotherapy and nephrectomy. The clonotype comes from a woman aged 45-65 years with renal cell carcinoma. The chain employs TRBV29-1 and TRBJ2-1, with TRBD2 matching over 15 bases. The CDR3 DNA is TGCAGCGTAACCGGGACTAGCGGGGGGAGAAATGAGCAGTTCTTC. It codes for CSVTGTSGGRNEQFF.